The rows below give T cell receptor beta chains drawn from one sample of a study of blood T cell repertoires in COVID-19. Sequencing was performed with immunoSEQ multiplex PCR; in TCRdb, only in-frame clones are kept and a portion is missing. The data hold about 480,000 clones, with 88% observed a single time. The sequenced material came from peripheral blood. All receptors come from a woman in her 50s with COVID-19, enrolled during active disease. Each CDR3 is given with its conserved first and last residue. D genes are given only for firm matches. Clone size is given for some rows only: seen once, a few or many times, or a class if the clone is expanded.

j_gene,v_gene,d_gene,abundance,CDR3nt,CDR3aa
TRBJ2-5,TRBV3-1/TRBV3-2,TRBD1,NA,TGTGCCAGCAGCCAAGATTTCGGACAGGGACAAGAGACCCAGTACTTC,CASSQDFGQGQETQYF
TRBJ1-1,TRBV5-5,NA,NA,TGTGCCAGCAGCTTGTACTCCCAGGGCTCAAGGGCTGAAGCTTTCTTT,CASSLYSQGSRAEAFF
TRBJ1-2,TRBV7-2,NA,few,TGTGCCAGCAGCCCTGAGGAGGTTTGGTATGGCTACACCTTC,CASSPEEVWYGYTF
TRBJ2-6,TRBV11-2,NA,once,TGTGCCAGCAGCCCCCTACCGCGGGGACCACGCTCTGGGGCCAACGTCCTGACTTTC,CASSPLPRGPRSGANVLTF
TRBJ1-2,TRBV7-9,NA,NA,TGTGCCAGCAGCGCCCGATGGGGGGACGGCATCTATGGCTACACCTTC,CASSARWGDGIYGYTF
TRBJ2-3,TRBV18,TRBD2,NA,TGTGCCAGCTCACCCGATATAGCGGGGGGAGCCACAGATACGCAGTATTTT,CASSPDIAGGATDTQYF
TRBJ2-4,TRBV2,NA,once,TGTGCCAGCAGTGAACGACATGGCAAAAACATTCAGTACTTC,CASSERHGKNIQYF
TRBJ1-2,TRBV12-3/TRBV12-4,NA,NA,TGTGCCAGCAGTTTTCGGGTCTCGGGGGGCTACACCTTC,CASSFRVSGGYTF
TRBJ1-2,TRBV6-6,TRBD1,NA,TGTGCCAGCAGTAATGGGCGACAGGGAGCGGATGGCTACACCTTC,CASSNGRQGADGYTF
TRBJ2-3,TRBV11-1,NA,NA,TGTGCCAGCAGCTCAGCCTTTAGCACAGATACGCAGTATTTT,CASSSAFSTDTQYF
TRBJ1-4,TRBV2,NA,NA,TGTGCCACCCGATTGAACAGGCCTACAACTAATGAAAAACTGTTTTTT,CATRLNRPTTNEKLFF
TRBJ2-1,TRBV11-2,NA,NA,TGTGCCAGCAGCCCTGGACAGAGTGAGCAGTTCTTC,CASSPGQSEQFF
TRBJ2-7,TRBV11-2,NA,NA,TGTGCCAGCAGCCACGAGGTTCCCGAGCAGTACTTC,CASSHEVPEQYF
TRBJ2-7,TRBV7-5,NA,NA,TGTGCCATACCTCCTCGGGGGGCGAAGGAGCAGTACTTC,CAIPPRGAKEQYF
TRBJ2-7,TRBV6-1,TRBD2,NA,TGTGCCAGCAGTGAATACGAAGCGGGGGGGGCTTTCGAGCAGTACTTC,CASSEYEAGGAFEQYF
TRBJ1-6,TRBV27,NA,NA,TGTGCCAGCAGCCGGACAGCGGGGAATTCACCCCTCCACTTT,CASSRTAGNSPLHF
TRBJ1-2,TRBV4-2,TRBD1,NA,TGTGCCAGCAGCATAGGACAGGGGGCTGTGGCTGGCTACACCTTC,CASSIGQGAVAGYTF
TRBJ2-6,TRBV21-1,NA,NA,TGTGCCAGCAGCAAAGGAAAAGGGGGCTCTGGGGCCAACGTCCTGACTTTC,CASSKGKGGSGANVLTF
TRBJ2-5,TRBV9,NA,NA,TGTGCCAGCAGCGTTGGCAATCCCGAACCCCAAGAGACCCAGTACTTC,CASSVGNPEPQETQYF
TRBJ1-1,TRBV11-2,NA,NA,TGTGCCAGCAGCTCCTTGGGGGAGGGAAGCACTGAAGCTTTCTTT,CASSSLGEGSTEAFF
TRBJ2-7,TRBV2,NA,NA,TGTGCCAGCAGTGACCAGGGGTTCGGAAGCTCCTACGAGCAGTACTTC,CASSDQGFGSSYEQYF
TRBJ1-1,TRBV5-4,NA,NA,TGTGCCAGCAGCTTGGACAGCTTGAACACTGAAGCTTTCTTT,CASSLDSLNTEAFF
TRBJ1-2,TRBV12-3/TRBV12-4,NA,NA,TGTGCCAGCAGTAAACCAGGGTATGGCTACACCTTC,CASSKPGYGYTF
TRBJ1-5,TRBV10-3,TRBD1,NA,TGTGCCATCAGGGACAGGGATCAGCCCCAGCATTTT,CAIRDRDQPQHF
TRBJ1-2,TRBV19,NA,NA,TGTGCCAGTAGTTATACAGGAGAAGGCTACACCTTC,CASSYTGEGYTF
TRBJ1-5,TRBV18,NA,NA,TGTGCCAGCTCACCCTCCGGAGGGCAGGGAGGCAATCAGCCCCAGCATTTT,CASSPSGGQGGNQPQHF
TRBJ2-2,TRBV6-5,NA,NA,TGTGCCAGCAGACCTTCGGGTGATGGCGGGGAGCTGTTTTTT,CASRPSGDGGELFF
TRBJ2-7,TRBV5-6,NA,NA,TGTGCCAGCAGCTTGGTAGCGGCCTACGAGCAGTACTTC,CASSLVAAYEQYF
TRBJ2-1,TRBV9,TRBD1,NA,TGTGCCAGCACCGGACAGGGTCGGGACAATGAGCAGTTCTTC,CASTGQGRDNEQFF
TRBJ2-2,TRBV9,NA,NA,TGTGCCAGCAGCGTAGCTCGGTTAACCGGGGAGCTGTTTTTT,CASSVARLTGELFF
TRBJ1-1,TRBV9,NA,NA,TGTGCCAGCAGCAGTAAAAACAATGAAGCTTTCTTT,CASSSKNNEAFF
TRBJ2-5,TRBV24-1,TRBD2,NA,TGTGCCACCAGTGATTTGCTCCTAGCGGGGGGGCAAGAGACCCAGTACTTC,CATSDLLLAGGQETQYF
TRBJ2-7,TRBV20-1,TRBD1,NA,TGCAGCGCTACAGGGGGCGACGAGCAGTACTTC,CSATGGDEQYF
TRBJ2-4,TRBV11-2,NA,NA,TGTGCCAGCAGCGCTAACAGGCGGGCCAAAAACATTCAGTACTTC,CASSANRRAKNIQYF
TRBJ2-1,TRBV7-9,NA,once,TGTGCCAGCAGCTTAGTCCGGGGGACTCCCCCCTACAATGAGCAGTTCTTC,CASSLVRGTPPYNEQFF
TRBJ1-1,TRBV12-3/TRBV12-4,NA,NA,TGTGCCAGCAGTTTCGTGAACACTGAAGCTTTCTTT,CASSFVNTEAFF
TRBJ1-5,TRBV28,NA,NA,TGTGCCAGCAGTACGGGAAATCAGCCCCAGCATTTT,CASSTGNQPQHF
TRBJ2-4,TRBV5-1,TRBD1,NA,TGCGCCAGCAGCCCCGCAGGGGGCCTGTCCAAAAACATTCAGTACTTC,CASSPAGGLSKNIQYF
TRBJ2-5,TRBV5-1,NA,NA,TGCGCCAGCAGCCACCCCGCTCTGATAGGGGAGGTGACCCAGTACTTC,CASSHPALIGEVTQYF